A selection of T cell receptor beta chains follows, all from one sample in a study of CD8 T cells in Susac syndrome. TCRdb analysed the immunoSEQ multiplex PCR reads with MiXCR anew, one entry per CDR3 protein. The data show fewer than 85,000 distinct CDR3 sequences, around 94% seen once. The sequenced material came from CD8+ T cells from PBMCs. The receptors originated from a human donor with Susac syndrome. Both conserved end residues are part of each CDR3. A D gene is named only where the DNA matches it firmly.

v_call	cdr3_length	d_call	j_call	cdr3_aa	cdr3_nt
TRBV9	13	-	TRBJ1-1	CASSVEVNTEAFF	TGTGCCAGCAGCGTAGAGGTCAACACTGAAGCTTTCTTT
TRBV12-3/TRBV12-4	14	TRBD2	TRBJ2-5	CASRGTSGQETQYF	TGTGCCAGCAGGGGGACTAGCGGCCAAGAGACCCAGTACTTC
TRBV9	14	-	TRBJ1-5	CASSETDSNQPQHF	TGTGCCAGCAGCGAGACGGATAGCAATCAGCCCCAGCATTTT
TRBV20-1	14	-	TRBJ2-1	CSAPRGNMYNEQFF	TGCAGTGCTCCCCGGGGGAACATGTACAATGAGCAGTTCTTC
TRBV6-2/TRBV6-3	13	TRBD2	TRBJ2-1	CASSLGLPDEQFF	TGTGCCAGCAGTTTGGGACTACCCGACGAGCAGTTCTTC
TRBV4-2	16	TRBD2	TRBJ2-3	CASSQVASGSTDTQYF	TGTGCCAGCAGCCAAGTCGCTAGCGGAAGCACAGATACGCAGTATTTT
TRBV7-2	15	-	TRBJ2-3	CASSLEGGRTDTQYF	TGTGCCAGCAGCTTGGAGGGCGGTCGCACAGATACGCAGTATTTT
TRBV12-3/TRBV12-4	14	-	TRBJ1-5	CASSWAGANQPQHF	TGTGCCAGCAGTTGGGCAGGGGCAAATCAGCCCCAGCATTTT
TRBV2	10	-	TRBJ2-3	CALQADTQYF	TGTGCCCTCCAGGCAGATACGCAGTATTTT
TRBV4-1	16	TRBD1	TRBJ1-5	CASSQLQGALGQPQHF	TGCGCCAGCAGCCAACTCCAGGGGGCTCTGGGTCAGCCCCAGCATTTT
TRBV6-5	15	-	TRBJ2-7	CASSYFSTGSYEQYF	TGTGCCAGCAGTTACTTCTCGACGGGCTCCTACGAGCAGTACTTC
TRBV14	17	-	TRBJ2-7	CASSQDRLQGWGYEQYF	TGTGCCAGCAGCCAAGATCGCCTTCAGGGTTGGGGCTACGAGCAGTACTTC
TRBV3-1	14	-	TRBJ2-7	CASSQVGKTYEQYF	TGTGCCAGCAGCCAAGTCGGGAAAACCTACGAGCAGTACTTC
TRBV3-1	16	-	TRBJ2-1	CASSQVLRGTYNEQFF	TGTGCCAGCAGCCAAGTCCTCAGGGGTACCTACAATGAGCAGTTCTTC
TRBV7-8	16	TRBD2	TRBJ2-1	CASIPTGLAAFDEQFF	TGTGCCAGCATCCCCACGGGACTAGCGGCCTTCGATGAGCAGTTCTTC
TRBV20-1	17	TRBD1	TRBJ1-4	CSARRGQNYKQNEKLFF	TGCAGTGCTAGAAGGGGACAGAACTACAAGCAAAATGAAAAACTGTTTTTT
TRBV9	13	-	TRBJ1-1	CASSVEQHTEAFF	TGTGCCAGCAGCGTAGAACAACACACTGAAGCTTTCTTT
TRBV29-1	12	-	TRBJ2-1	CSVRGRYNEQFF	TGCAGCGTCCGGGGACGATACAATGAGCAGTTCTTC
TRBV7-9	12	-	TRBJ1-1	CASSLGSPEAFF	TGTGCCAGCAGCTTGGGGAGTCCTGAAGCTTTCTTT
TRBV24-1	14	-	TRBJ2-1	CATSDFHEYNEQFF	TGTGCCACCAGTGATTTTCACGAATACAATGAGCAGTTCTTC
TRBV20-1	14	TRBD2	TRBJ2-1	CSAFGLAGGVEQFF	TGCAGTGCCTTCGGACTAGCGGGGGGGGTTGAGCAGTTCTTC
TRBV27	14	-	TRBJ2-1	CASSPGTVGNEQFF	TGTGCCAGCAGTCCAGGAACGGTAGGCAATGAGCAGTTCTTC